Below, 8 T cell receptor beta chains from the same sample are listed, as sequenced in a study of blood T cells in healthy people across ages. Sample-barcoded 5' priming and a J-beta primer mix drove a second PCR of about 7 to 11 cycles. Each CDR3 protein is one row after TCRdb ran MiXCR on the 5' RACE reads. The sample has about 780,000 distinct CDR3 sequences, around a quarter seen once. This sample also appeared in a second study, on T cells of mothers and their children.

The sequencing input was blood. The receptor source for this set is a boy aged 5 to 17 in good health.

This chain uses TRBV20-1 with TRBJ1-3, with D tentatively TRBD1 (6 bases). The CDR3 length is 12 residues. Germline V gene sequence: CDR1 DFQATT, CDR2 SNEGSKA (reference sequence). V was trimmed by 5 bases and J by 2 bases, leaving 7 bases between them. The CDR3 region has the DNA TGCAGTGCTGCAGGGGCTGGAAACACCATATATTTT. This translates into CSAAGAGNTIYF.

This clonotype was seen a few times. This sequence joins TRBV6-5 and TRBJ1-2; TRBD1 matches at 10 bases. V was pared by 2 bases and J by 4 bases, with 1 base of the junction left unmatched. This CDR3 is built from 14 residues. Germline V lookup: CDR1 MNHEY, CDR2 SVGAGI. CDR3 coding DNA: TGTGCCAGCAGTTACGGACAGGGGGGCTATGGCTACACCTTC. It yields the protein CASSYGQGGYGYTF.

The chain is built from TRBV7-8 and TRBJ2-5; 11 bases are shared with TRBD2. This CDR3 is built from 16 residues. CDR1 and CDR2 (germline): SGHVS, FQNEAQ. V lost 4 bases to trimming and J lost 3 bases; unmatched junction nucleotides: 7. Written as DNA, the CDR3 is TGTGCCAGCAGCTCCGGGGTAGCGGGGGGGAAAGAGACCCAGTACTTC. It is translated as CASSSGVAGGKETQYF.

This clonotype was counted at least ten times. This chain uses TRBV6-1 with TRBJ2-5, with a possible D match to TRBD1 (5 bases). Trimming removed 5 bases from V and 2 bases from J, with 12 bases in between. CDR1 is MNHNS, CDR2 SASEGT, per germline. The CDR3 contains 14 residues. The CDR3 region is CASSPRRGQETQYF. CDR3 coding DNA: TGTGCCAGCAGTCCACGTAGGGGACAAGAGACCCAGTACTTC.

The gene calls are TRBV2 and TRBJ1-6, with 7 nucleotides matching TRBD1. Unmatched junction bases numbered 10, after V lost 2 bases and J lost 9 bases. The CDR3 length is 16 residues. In germline, CDR1 is SNHLY, CDR2 FYNNEI. CDR3 coding DNA: TGTGCCAGCAGTGAAAGCCTGACAGGGACTGGTTCACCCCTCCACTTT. Amino acid sequence: CASSESLTGTGSPLHF.

The chain has TRBV3-1 and TRBJ2-5, with D perhaps being TRBD1 or TRBD2 (5 bases each). V lost 0 bases to trimming and J lost 7 bases, with 18 bases between them. The germline gives CDR1 LGHDT, CDR2 YNNKEL (reference sequence). The CDR3 contains 16 residues. In DNA, the CDR3 is TGTGCCAGCAGCCAAGATGGCATGGTTCCTGGGGGGACCCAGTACTTC. Translation gives CASSQDGMVPGGTQYF.

This sequence joins TRBV2 and TRBJ1-5; the D gene is possibly TRBD1 (6 bases). Deletions cut 7 bases from V and 7 bases from J, with 17 bases between. Germline V gives CDR1 SNHLY, CDR2 FYNNEI. This CDR3 spans 14 amino acids. This chain's CDR3 is CASIEGGLGQPQHF. The CDR3 DNA sequence: TGTGCCAGCATAGAAGGGGGGCTAGGGCAGCCCCAGCATTTT.

This clonotype has a count of ten or more. At one of its ends the junction is not consistent with the germline gene, which may arise from a read error. This chain connects TRBV2 to TRBJ2-5; the match to TRBD2 covers 15 bases. This CDR3 comprises 13 residues. Germline V lookup: CDR1 SNHLY, CDR2 FYNNEI. CDR3 nucleotides: TGTGCCAGCAGTGGGACTAGCGGGGGGGCCTGGTGCTTC. It yields the protein CASSGTSGGAWCF.